One and the same sample provided the 31 T cell receptor beta chains below, sequenced in a study of beta chain features in type 1 diabetes. Expressed TCRB transcripts were sequenced because the isolated RNA had all been reverse transcribed beforehand. Generated by immunoSEQ multiplex PCR, the TCRdb table keeps only in-frame clones and is missing some. This sample has roughly 170,000 clones, with more than 10% found just once. The sequencing input was central memory CD4+ T cells from blood. Every receptor here comes from a woman aged 18-35 years in good health.

The CDR3 nucleotides read TGTGCCAGCAGTTTAGAAAGGACTAGCGGGGGCACAGATACGCAGTATTTT. Encoded protein: CASSLERTSGGTDTQYF. The J gene is TRBJ2-3, the V gene TRBV27; 12 positions match TRBD2. This CDR3 has 17 amino acids. The germline gives CDR1 MNHEY, CDR2 SMNVEV (reference sequence). V was clipped by 2 bases and J by 1 base; unmatched bases: 4.

The chain employs TRBV14 and TRBJ2-7; possible D gene TRBD1, 6 bases. The CDR3 is 16 residues long. Per the germline V gene, CDR1 is SGHDN and CDR2 is FVKESK. V gave up 3 bases and J gave up 2 bases, with 17 bases separating them. CDR3 in DNA: TGTGCCAGCAGCCAGTACCGGGACACCCGAGCCTACGAGCAGTACTTC. Residues: CASSQYRDTRAYEQYF.

The rearrangement links TRBV4-1 to TRBJ2-5, with 12 bases that match TRBD2. Germline V gene lookup returns CDR1 MGHRA and CDR2 YSYEKL. CDR3 length: 16 residues. J was trimmed by 5 bases and V by 1 base; bases with no gene match: 5. The DNA of the CDR3 is TGCGCCAGCAGCCAAGGGTCTAGCGGGAGGGCCGAGACCCAGTACTTC. This codes for CASSQGSSGRAETQYF.

This clone showed up just a few times. The chain recombines TRBV7-8 with TRBJ2-3, with D maybe TRBD2 (5 bases). Trimming cost V 3 bases and J 2 bases, with 12 bases left between them. CDR1 and CDR2 (germline): SGHVS, FQNEAQ. CDR3 length: 15 amino acids. In DNA, the CDR3 is TGTGCCAGCAGCTTCCACCAGCGGAACACAGATACGCAGTATTTT. Its protein product is CASSFHQRNTDTQYF.

This clone has a handful of counts. This chain connects TRBV9 to TRBJ2-1; 8 nucleotides line up with TRBD2. The length of the CDR3 is 17 residues. The germline CDR1 and CDR2 sequences are SGDLS and YYNGEE. The ends lost 2 bases at V and 0 bases at J; junction bases unmatched: 7. For the CDR3, the DNA is TGTGCCAGCAGCGTTTTGCTAGCGGGCCTCTCCTACAATGAGCAGTTCTTC. Residues: CASSVLLAGLSYNEQFF.

This CDR3 is CATARLQANTGELFF. The CDR3 nucleotides are TGTGCCACCGCCAGGCTTCAAGCGAACACCGGGGAGCTGTTTTTT. This chain connects TRBV15 to TRBJ2-2, with D uncertain. The CDR3 loop spans 15 amino acids. Per the germline V gene, CDR1 is LNHNV and CDR2 is YYDKDF (reference sequence). V dropped 8 bases and J dropped 0 bases, with 13 bases sitting between them.

This clone was seen a handful of times. CDR3 sequence: CSVEGGTGRGNTEAFF. The CDR3 coding sequence is TGCAGCGTTGAAGGGGGGACAGGGCGGGGGAACACTGAAGCTTTCTTT. The chain joins TRBV29-1 to TRBJ1-1, with TRBD1 matching over 9 bases. From germline, CDR1 is SQVTM and CDR2 ANQGSEA. V dropped 1 base and J dropped 1; count of bases not matched to a gene: 7. The CDR3 is 16 residues long.

V is TRBV29-1 and J is TRBJ2-7; TRBD2 matches at 10 bases. The V segment lost 3 bases and the J segment 4 bases; nucleotides outside the gene matches: 6. The CDR3 is made up of 14 amino acids. Germline V CDR1 and CDR2: SQVTM, ANQGSEA. CDR3 nucleotide sequence: TGCAGCGTTGAGTTAACTAGCGGGAAGTACGAGCAGTACTTC. Protein product: CSVELTSGKYEQYF.

This chain uses TRBV30 with TRBJ1-5; TRBD1 is a possible D gene (6 bases). With 3 bases removed from V and 7 bases from J, the gap between germline ends came to 16 bases. The CDR3 loop spans 14 amino acids. Per the germline V gene, CDR1 is GTSNPN and CDR2 is SVGIG (reference sequence). The DNA for the CDR3 is TGTGCCTGGAGCCACGGGGGGGCTGGACAGCCCCAGCATTTT. As protein: CAWSHGGAGQPQHF.

Concerning this clone: Within the sample, other DNA sequences also encode this same CDR3. J is TRBJ2-1 and V is TRBV5-1; possible D gene TRBD2, 6 bases. Trimming pared 0 bases from V and 0 bases from J, leaving 10 bases between. The CDR3 is 16 residues long. Germline CDR1 is SGHRS and CDR2 is YFSETQ. CDR3 bases: TGCGCCAGCAGCTTGGCCTTAGCGGACTCCTACAATGAGCAGTTCTTC. Encoded protein: CASSLALADSYNEQFF.

V and J are TRBV28 and TRBJ2-5; a weak D match, TRBD2 (6 bases). The germline V gene has CDR1 MDHEN and CDR2 SYDVKM. The length of the CDR3 is 13 residues. The V gene lost 6 bases and the J gene lost 4 bases, with 12 bases spanning the gap. CDR3 sequence (DNA): TGTGCCAGCAGACCGGGAGTCCCAGAGACCCAGTACTTC. Its translation: CASRPGVPETQYF.

This clone was observed a handful of times. The rearrangement links TRBV30 to TRBJ2-7; no reliable D call. In germline, CDR1 is GTSNPN, CDR2 SVGIG (reference sequence). Trimming cost V 0 bases and J 3 bases, with 12 bases left between them. The CDR3 runs 14 residues. The CDR3 region has the DNA TGTGCCTGGAGTGTATGGGCCGGAAACTACGAGCAGTACTTC. Amino acids: CAWSVWAGNYEQYF. Supplemented by reference TRBV30 and TRBJ2-7, the full variable domain reads SQTIHQWPATLVQPVGSPLSLECTVEGTSNPNLYWYRQAAGRGLQLLFYSVGIGQISSEVPQNLSASRPQDRQFILSSKKLLLSDSGFYLCAWSVWAGNYEQYFGPGTRLTVT.

In its sample, this clone was seen once. The V gene is TRBV6-6, the J gene TRBJ2-7; 7 bases map to TRBD2. From germline, CDR1 is MNHNY and CDR2 SVGAGI (reference sequence). V lost 5 bases and J lost 3; bases outside the gene matches: 4. CDR3 length equals 13 residues. The chain's CDR3 is CASSATSNYEQYF. CDR3 coding DNA: TGTGCCAGCAGTGCGACTAGCAACTACGAGCAGTACTTC.

This clone was seen a single time. The same CDR3 is also encoded by other DNA sequences in this sample. This rearrangement joins TRBV28 to TRBJ2-7; 8 nucleotides match TRBD2. CDR3 size: 14 residues. Germline V gene sequence: CDR1 MDHEN, CDR2 SYDVKM. The V and J ends lost 5 bases and 1 base, in that order; junction bases with no gene match: 4. This CDR3 is CASSLAGGSYEQYF. CDR3 in DNA: TGTGCCAGCAGTCTAGCGGGCGGATCCTACGAGCAGTACTTC.

CDR3 sequence (DNA): TGTGCCAGCAGCTTACTGGGGGAGGTATCAGATACGCAGTATTTT. As protein: CASSLLGEVSDTQYF. The rearrangement links TRBV5-4 to TRBJ2-3; D is perhaps TRBD2 (6 bases). Germline loops: CDR1 SGHNT, CDR2 YYREEE (reference sequence). The CDR3 is 15 residues long. V lost 2 bases and J lost 4, with 14 bases in between.

This chain connects TRBV18 to TRBJ2-3; weak D call: TRBD1 (6 bases). The CDR3 extends over 16 amino acids. Trimming shortened V by 2 bases and J by 2 bases, and 14 bases separated the two germline ends. Per the germline V gene, CDR1 is KGHSH and CDR2 is LQKENI. CDR3 residues: CASSPSQGGATDTQYF. CDR3 DNA sequence: TGTGCCAGCTCACCATCACAGGGTGGAGCCACAGATACGCAGTATTTT.

The chain employs TRBV5-5 and TRBJ2-7; 11 bases agree with TRBD1. The CDR3 consists of 14 residues. V gave up 5 bases and J gave up 3 bases; unmatched junction bases: 4. Germline V lookup: CDR1 SGHKS, CDR2 YYEKEE (reference sequence). This CDR3 reads CASRSGTGGYEQYF. The DNA for the CDR3 is TGTGCCAGCAGGAGCGGGACAGGGGGCTACGAGCAGTACTTC.

This clone was found a few times. This chain's CDR3 is CASSPHSQVYNEQFF. CDR3 DNA sequence: TGTGCCAGCAGTCCTCACTCGCAGGTATACAATGAGCAGTTCTTC. The V gene is TRBV25-1, the J gene TRBJ2-1; unclear D gene. Trimming shortened V by 5 bases and J by 4 bases, and 15 bases separated the two germline ends. Germline CDR1 is MGHDK and CDR2 is SYGVNS. The CDR3 totals 15 residues.

This clone has only a few counts. This chain uses TRBV5-1 with TRBJ2-2, with a tentative D call TRBD2 (5 bases). The CDR3 has 14 amino acids. Deletions cut 1 base from V and 7 bases from J, with 11 bases between. Germline CDR1 and CDR2: SGHRS and YFSETQ. CDR3 coding DNA: TGCGCCAGCAGCTTGATAGCGTGGGACGGGGAGCTGTTTTTT. Amino acids: CASSLIAWDGELFF.

The J gene is TRBJ2-2, the V gene TRBV30, with 7 nucleotides matching TRBD2. The CDR3 spans 18 residues. With V trimmed by 3 bases and J by 5 bases, 18 bases remained unmatched. Germline V gives CDR1 GTSNPN, CDR2 SVGIG (reference sequence). CDR3 DNA sequence: TGTGCCTGGAGAGAATTGTACGGACTAGATAAAGCAACCGGGGAGCTGTTTTTT. Translation: CAWRELYGLDKATGELFF.

The table lists this clone with a few counts. V is TRBV15 and J is TRBJ2-3, with D perhaps matching TRBD2 (5 bases). The V and J ends lost 9 bases and 0 bases respectively, with 13 bases between them. CDR1 and CDR2 from the germline V gene are LNHNV and YYDKDF (reference sequence). The CDR3 covers 14 residues. For the CDR3, the DNA is TGTGCCACAAGCGCGCGGGCCAGCACAGATACGCAGTATTTT. It specifies CATSARASTDTQYF.

The sample holds a few counts of this clone. The chain joins TRBV7-6 to TRBJ2-5, with 8 bases aligning to TRBD2. V lost 5 bases to trimming and J lost 4 bases; unmatched junction nucleotides: 6. Germline V gene data show CDR1 as SGHVS and CDR2 as FNYEAQ. The CDR3 is made up of 14 amino acids. The CDR3 region is CASSPTSGRETQYF. CDR3 sequence (DNA): TGTGCCAGCAGCCCCACAAGCGGGAGAGAGACCCAGTACTTC.

The CDR3, as DNA: TGTGCCATCAGTGAGTCCCCCGGACAGACAGATACGCAGTATTTT. It codes for CAISESPGQTDTQYF. This chain links TRBV10-3 with TRBJ2-3, with D possibly being TRBD1 (6 bases). Germline lookup yields CDR1 ENHRY and CDR2 SYGVKD. The CDR3 runs to 15 residues. The V end lost 0 bases, the J end lost 3 bases, and 10 bases lay between the germline ends.

This clone was recorded many times. The J gene is TRBJ2-7, the V gene TRBV23-1; TRBD2 is a possible D gene (5 bases). TRBV23-1 is recorded as an ORF, its role being uncertain. This CDR3 contains 16 residues. Deletions cut 4 bases from V and 1 base from J, with 17 bases between. CDR3 bases: TGCGCCAGCAGTCTCTCACGGTGGGGAGCTTCCTACGAGCAGTACTTC. Protein product: CASSLSRWGASYEQYF.

The gene calls are TRBV11-2 and TRBJ2-1, with 7 bases matching TRBD1. The CDR3 is made up of 15 amino acids. Germline-derived CDR1 and CDR2 are SGHAT and FQNNGV. The junction had 9 bases not matched to a gene; V was cut back by 5 bases and J by 5 bases. The chain's CDR3 is CASSELQGWDNEQFF. CDR3 nucleotides: TGTGCCAGCAGCGAATTACAGGGGTGGGACAATGAGCAGTTCTTC.

V gene TRBV7-2 combines with J gene TRBJ2-7, with D possibly matching TRBD2 (5 bases). Germline V gene data show CDR1 as SGHTA and CDR2 as FQGNSA. The CDR3 consists of 15 residues. The V end lost 4 bases, the J end lost 4 bases, and 17 bases lay between the germline ends. The CDR3, as DNA: TGTGCCAGCAGCTCCCCTTTCGGGGTGAATTACGAGCAGTACTTC. The encoded protein is CASSSPFGVNYEQYF.

The chain joins TRBV6-1 to TRBJ1-5; TRBD1 is a possible D gene (6 bases). In germline, CDR1 is MNHNS, CDR2 SASEGT. CDR3 size: 14 residues. The V end was cut by 5 bases, the J end by 1 base, with 9 bases between. As DNA, the CDR3 is TGTGCCAGCAGTTTCACAGGGAGCAATCAGCCCCAGCATTTT. It specifies CASSFTGSNQPQHF.

This clone occurred many times. V usage is TRBV5-5 and J usage is TRBJ2-5; D unclear. Trimming shortened V by 0 bases and J by 1 base, and 10 bases separated the two germline ends. The CDR3 loop spans 15 amino acids. CDR1 and CDR2 (germline): SGHKS, YYEKEE (reference sequence). The CDR3 is CASSLAGAFQETQYF. The CDR3 region has the DNA TGTGCCAGCAGCTTGGCCGGAGCCTTCCAAGAGACCCAGTACTTC.

The V and J genes are TRBV7-3 and TRBJ2-5; D is undetermined. The CDR3 is 13 residues long. The germline V gene encodes CDR1 SGHTA and CDR2 FQGTGA. Trimming left V 3 bases short and J 5 bases short, with 10 bases between. The CDR3: CASSFNPQETQYF. CDR3 coding DNA: TGTGCCAGCAGCTTTAACCCCCAGGAGACCCAGTACTTC.

This clone was observed a few times. The chain combines TRBV30 with TRBJ2-2; a possible D gene is TRBD1 (6 bases). Germline loops: CDR1 GTSNPN, CDR2 SVGIG (reference sequence). Between the trimmed V and J ends, which lost 3 bases and 0 bases, there was a span of 11 bases. The CDR3 length is 15 residues. The chain's CDR3 is CAWSYRTANTGELFF. The DNA of the CDR3 is TGTGCCTGGAGCTACCGGACAGCGAACACCGGGGAGCTGTTTTTT.

This clone came up a few times. Relative to the germline gene, one junction end is altered; a read error may explain this. This chain uses TRBV7-7 with TRBJ2-3, with 7 bases that match TRBD2. There are 15 residues in the CDR3. The germline CDR1 and CDR2 sequences are SSHAT and FNYEAQ (reference sequence). Written as DNA, the CDR3 is TGTGCTAGCAGCTTAGGGCGGGAGTTTACAGATACGCAGTATTTT. As protein: CASSLGREFTDTQYF.